This T cell receptor (beta chain) was recorded in a study of blood T cell repertoires in COVID-19. For the study at large: The cDNA or gDNA used as material had been derived from T cells, B-cell-depleted T cells, or PBMCs.

The CDR3 runs 14 residues. The V end was cut by 3 bases, the J end by 3 bases, with 14 bases between. The germline gives CDR1 GTSNPN, CDR2 SVGIG (reference sequence). Original handling: Using reference gene primer amplification, nucleated cell counts were estimated. Data came from immunoSEQ multiplex PCR; TCRdb stores just in-frame clones and leaves some out. That table furnishes V, J and clone size, whereas the DNA furnished D and trimming. Of approximately 120,000 clones in the sample, around four fifths were seen once. Source material: peripheral blood. The chain couples TRBV30 to TRBJ1-1, with D maybe TRBD1 (5 bases). This TCR was sampled from a human donor in a cohort sampled during active COVID-19. In nucleotides, the CDR3 is TGTGCCTGGAGAGGTAAGGGGTGGGACACTGAAGCTTTCTTT. It codes for CAWRGKGWDTEAFF.